The present TCR beta chain was sequenced within a study of blood T cell repertoires in COVID-19. Study details: T cells, B-cell-depleted T cells, or PBMCs supplied cDNA or gDNA.

Some clones are missing from TCRdb's copy, which holds only in-frame ones; the method was immunoSEQ multiplex PCR. The sample yields 98,000 or so clones, around 90% seen once. V was cut by 4 bases and J by 12 bases, with 15 bases left in between. The germline V gene has CDR1 KGHSH and CDR2 LQKENI. The CDR3 runs to 12 residues. The material sequenced was peripheral blood. The V call is TRBV18, the J call TRBJ1-1, with D perhaps TRBD1 (5 bases). This clonotype was sampled from a human donor in a cohort sampled during active COVID-19. The CDR3 here is CASSLLSGITFF. The CDR3 region has the DNA TGTGCCAGCTCACTCCTGTCAGGGATAACTTTCTTT.